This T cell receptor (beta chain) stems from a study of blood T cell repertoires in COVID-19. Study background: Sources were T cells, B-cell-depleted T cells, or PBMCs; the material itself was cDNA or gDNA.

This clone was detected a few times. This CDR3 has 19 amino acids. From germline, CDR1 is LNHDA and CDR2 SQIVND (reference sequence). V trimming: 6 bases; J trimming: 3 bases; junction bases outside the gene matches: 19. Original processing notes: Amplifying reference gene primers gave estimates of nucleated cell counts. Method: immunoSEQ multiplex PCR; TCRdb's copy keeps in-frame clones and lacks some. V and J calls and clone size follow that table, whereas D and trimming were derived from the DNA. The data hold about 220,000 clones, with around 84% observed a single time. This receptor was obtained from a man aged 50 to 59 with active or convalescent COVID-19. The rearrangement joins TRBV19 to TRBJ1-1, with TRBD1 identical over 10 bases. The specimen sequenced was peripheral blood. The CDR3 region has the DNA TGTGCCAGTAGGGTAGTTTTCCCGACAGGGGGCTCGAGATACACTGAAGCTTTCTTT. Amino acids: CASRVVFPTGGSRYTEAFF.